The clone carrying this TCR beta chain was picked up many times. What it binds is unknown. This entry belongs to a study of T-cell memory formation after mild COVID-19. Turning to the study itself: TCR clusters were largely donor specific. Whole-study results and caveats: Some clones that responded were present in memory (sampled pre-infection), which suggests cross-reactive memory joined. Among contracting clones, CD4+ were mainly CM/EM and CD8+ enriched in EMRA. SARS-CoV-2 specificity of second-wave clones peaking day 37 was unconfirmed.

A single record per CDR3 protein comes from TCRdb applying MiXCR to the 5' RACE reads. Found here are roughly 350,000 distinct CDR3 sequences, 28% of them singletons; the top ten hold about 13%. Trimming took 6 bases from V and 2 from J; bases not matched to a gene: 8. Germline V lookup: CDR1 SNHLY, CDR2 FYNNEI. The CDR3 totals 17 residues. The chain joins TRBV2 to TRBJ2-1; 12 bases align to TRBD2. Sequencing was performed on PBMCs or a T cell subset sorted from them (not recorded which). This clonotype was sampled from an adult woman who had mild COVID-19 (a few samples of this study predate the infection). Cell type and time point are not known. CDR3 loop: CASRTELAGGPYNEQFF. The CDR3 region has the DNA TGTGCCAGCAGGACCGAACTAGCGGGGGGACCCTACAATGAGCAGTTCTTC.